The 10 T cell receptor beta chains given below trace back to one sample, sequenced in a study of cytomegalovirus exposure and HLA in healthy donors. Both 60 Vbeta primers and 13 Jbeta primers went into the PCR. Repertoires were generated with immunoSEQ multiplex PCR, while TCRdb's copy carries only in-frame clones and drops some. The sample holds some 200,000 clones, roughly 80% seen once. Sequencing used PBMCs. All receptors derive from a man in his forties or fifties in good health and CMV-seronegative.

The V call is TRBV4-1, the J call TRBJ1-1; D possibly corresponds to TRBD1 (6 bases). CDR1 is MGHRA, CDR2 YSYEKL, per germline. V lost 1 base to trimming and J lost 0 bases, with 12 bases between them. The CDR3 length is 16 residues. This CDR3 is CASSQVLRTVNTEAFF. The CDR3 bases are TGCGCCAGCAGCCAAGTGTTGAGGACAGTGAACACTGAAGCTTTCTTT.

The chain links TRBV2 to TRBJ2-2; D remains ambiguous. Germline CDR1 SNHLY, CDR2 FYNNEI. The germline V and J ends were trimmed by 4 bases and 3 bases, with 9 bases remaining between them. The CDR3 spans 14 residues. CDR3 protein: CASSAQRDTGELFF. CDR3 bases: TGTGCCAGCAGTGCCCAGCGCGACACCGGGGAGCTGTTTTTT.

This clone was recorded once. The chain has TRBV13 and TRBJ2-3; 7 positions match TRBD1. The V gene's germline CDR1 is PRHDT and CDR2 FYEKMQ (reference sequence). This CDR3 has 14 amino acids. With V trimmed by 5 bases and J by 5 bases, 7 bases remained unmatched. In DNA, the CDR3 is TGTGCCAGCAGCCCCAACAGGGGTGGAGATACGCAGTATTTT. Protein: CASSPNRGGDTQYF.

This clone was seen a single time. The gene calls are TRBV19 and TRBJ2-6, with 9 bases lining up with TRBD1. V lost 6 bases to trimming and J lost 3 bases; unmatched junction nucleotides: 9. Germline CDR1 and CDR2: LNHDA and SQIVND (reference sequence). The CDR3 covers 17 residues. CDR3 sequence reads: CASSHDRGFFGANVLTF. CDR3 in DNA: TGTGCCAGTAGCCACGACAGGGGGTTTTTTGGGGCCAACGTCCTGACTTTC.

The rearrangement joins TRBV9 to TRBJ2-3; 7 bases are a match to TRBD1. Germline values: CDR1 SGDLS, CDR2 YYNGEE. The CDR3 covers 14 residues. V lost 0 bases and J lost 6; bases outside the gene matches: 4. The CDR3 region is CASSVATGLDTQYF. The DNA of the CDR3 is TGTGCCAGCAGCGTAGCGACAGGGTTGGATACGCAGTATTTT.

The rearrangement uses TRBV7-9 and TRBJ2-5, with 11 nucleotides matching TRBD2. The CDR3 runs to 16 residues. J was trimmed by 1 base and V by 3 bases; bases with no gene match: 4. Germline V gives CDR1 SEHNR, CDR2 FQNEAQ (reference sequence). The CDR3 reads CASSLLAGGLQETQYF. CDR3 DNA: TGTGCCAGCAGCTTGCTAGCGGGGGGTCTCCAAGAGACCCAGTACTTC.

This rearrangement joins TRBV27 to TRBJ1-4, with a weak D call TRBD1 (5 bases). The V gene's germline CDR1 is MNHEY and CDR2 SMNVEV (reference sequence). V lost 5 bases and J lost 0, with 7 bases in between. The CDR3 is made up of 14 amino acids. The CDR3 nucleotides are TGTGCCAGCAGTGACAGACCAACTAATGAAAAACTGTTTTTT. This gives the protein CASSDRPTNEKLFF.

The chain is built from TRBV27 and TRBJ2-1; possible D gene TRBD2, 5 bases. V was cut by 5 bases and J by 7 bases, with 9 bases left in between. Germline CDR1 reads MNHEY; CDR2 reads SMNVEV (reference sequence). The CDR3 contains 12 residues. The CDR3 DNA reads TGTGCCAGCAGTCGAACGGGGAATGAGCAGTTCTTC. Translated, it gives CASSRTGNEQFF.

The rearrangement links TRBV6-5 to TRBJ1-2, with D tentatively TRBD1 (6 bases). Germline CDR1 is MNHEY and CDR2 is SVGAGI. Trimming pared 9 bases from V and 8 bases from J, leaving 13 bases between. The CDR3 has 11 residues. CDR3 region: CASGTRRGYTF. Written as DNA, the CDR3 is TGTGCCAGTGGGACACGGAGAGGCTACACCTTC.

The chain carries TRBV5-4 and TRBJ2-7, with 11 nucleotides matching TRBD2. Germline V gives CDR1 SGHNT, CDR2 YYREEE (reference sequence). The CDR3 spans 14 residues. Losses at the gene ends were 4 bases for V and 2 bases for J; bases not matched to a gene: 2. The CDR3, as DNA: TGTGCCAGCAGCATAGCGGGGGGGCCCTACGAGCAGTACTTC. Translation: CASSIAGGPYEQYF.